The 29 T cell receptor beta chains below all came from one sample that was sequenced in a study of identical twins. Each CDR3 protein gets one entry after TCRdb re-called the 5' RACE reads with MiXCR. Here the sample spans some 900,000 distinct CDR3 sequences, around 12% being singletons. These data also formed part of another study, on yellow fever vaccine responses in identical twins.

The sequenced sample consisted of PBMCs. All receptors come from a woman aged 18-29 years in good health.

The genes are TRBV5-1 and TRBJ2-2, with 11 bases aligning to TRBD1. The CDR3 has 16 amino acids. Trimming at V came to 3 bases and at J to 4 bases, leaving 5 bases not matched to a gene. From germline, CDR1 is SGHRS and CDR2 YFSETQ. The CDR3 sequence: CASSYHGTGGTGELFF. The CDR3 coding sequence is TGCGCCAGCAGCTACCACGGGACAGGGGGCACCGGGGAGCTGTTTTTT.

V gene TRBV7-3 combines with J gene TRBJ2-1; 10 bases are a match to TRBD2. Trimming removed 6 bases from V and 7 bases from J; junction bases left unmatched: 9. This CDR3 comprises 15 residues. Looked up from germline, CDR1 is SGHTA and CDR2 is FQGTGA. CDR3 residues: CASSRGTSVSNEQFF. The DNA of the CDR3 is TGTGCCAGCAGTCGGGGGACTAGCGTATCAAATGAGCAGTTCTTC.

The sample holds a few counts of this clonotype. This chain links TRBV6-5 with TRBJ2-1, with D possibly matching TRBD2 (6 bases). The CDR3 sequence is 16 residues long. V was clipped by 3 bases and J by 9 bases, with 21 bases between them. The germline V gene has CDR1 MNHEY and CDR2 SVGAGI. The DNA for the CDR3 is TGTGCCAGCAGTTATTTCATTTCGGGAGCTTCTAGTGAGCAGTTCTTC. Its translation: CASSYFISGASSEQFF.

This clonotype was counted a few times. The rearrangement uses TRBV24-1 and TRBJ2-7; no clear D. V was pared by 9 bases and J by 2 bases, with 13 bases between. The CDR3 spans 13 residues. Germline-derived CDR1 and CDR2 are KGHDR and SFDVKD. CDR3: CATSSGSPYEQYF. The DNA of the CDR3 is TGTGCCACCTCCAGTGGCTCTCCCTACGAGCAGTACTTC.

This clonotype was detected only a few times. V gene TRBV20-1 combines with J gene TRBJ1-4; no clear D. Trimming cost V 6 bases and J 8 bases, with 13 bases left between them. The CDR3 is 12 residues long. CDR1 DFQATT and CDR2 SNEGSKA come from the germline V gene (reference sequence). The CDR3 DNA reads TGCAGTGCCCGTCTATCGGAGGAAAAACTGTTTTTT. This codes for CSARLSEEKLFF.

The sample holds many counts of this clonotype. V usage is TRBV4-1 and J usage is TRBJ1-2, with 7 bases that match TRBD1. Per the germline V gene, CDR1 is MGHRA and CDR2 is YSYEKL. CDR3 size: 16 residues. V lost 9 bases and J lost 2; bases outside the gene matches: 15. This CDR3 reads CARGPDYRGGNYGYTF. CDR3 nucleotide sequence: TGCGCCAGGGGTCCAGATTACAGGGGAGGCAACTATGGCTACACCTTC.

This clonotype was seen a handful of times. CDR3 loop: CASSWPEGASDTQYF. CDR3 coding DNA: TGTGCCAGCAGCTGGCCCGAGGGGGCCTCAGATACGCAGTATTTT. The chain links TRBV7-9 to TRBJ2-3; 7 bases match TRBD1. Germline assignment: CDR1 SEHNR and CDR2 FQNEAQ (reference sequence). The V segment lost 4 bases and the J segment 4 bases; nucleotides outside the gene matches: 8. This CDR3 region has 15 residues.

This clonotype was detected only a few times. This chain connects TRBV25-1 to TRBJ2-1; 8 bases line up with TRBD2. The CDR3 is made up of 14 amino acids. The germline gives CDR1 MGHDK, CDR2 SYGVNS. Trimming cost V 2 bases and J 9 bases; bases outside gene matches: 6. The CDR3 nucleotides are TGTGCCAGCAGTGAAGGGGGGACTAGAGGTGAGCAGTTCTTC. Its protein product is CASSEGGTRGEQFF.

This clonotype was seen many times. V and J are TRBV7-9 and TRBJ2-3; 8 bases fit TRBD1. Germline V gene sequence: CDR1 SEHNR, CDR2 FQNEAQ (reference sequence). The CDR3 has 15 amino acids. V shed 2 bases and J 5 bases; nucleotides not matched to a gene: 6. The DNA for the CDR3 is TGTGCCAGCAGCTTAACCGGGACAGGACGAGATACGCAGTATTTT. This codes for CASSLTGTGRDTQYF.

The chain recombines TRBV27 with TRBJ1-5; 9 bases align to TRBD1. Germline V gene data show CDR1 as MNHEY and CDR2 as SMNVEV (reference sequence). CDR3 size: 16 residues. Trimming cost V 3 bases and J 4 bases; bases outside gene matches: 7. The CDR3 nucleotides read TGTGCCAGCAGTTTGTATATGGGACAGGGAAATCAGCCCCAGCATTTT. This gives the protein CASSLYMGQGNQPQHF.

This clonotype was found many times. V and J are TRBV2 and TRBJ1-1; 8 nucleotides agree with TRBD1. Germline CDR1 is SNHLY and CDR2 is FYNNEI. CDR3 length: 13 amino acids. V trimming: 3 bases; J trimming: 10 bases; junction bases outside the gene matches: 7. The CDR3 protein is CASSDRGLVGAFF. The CDR3 DNA is TGTGCCAGCAGTGACAGGGGGCTCGTTGGAGCTTTCTTT.

The rearrangement links TRBV7-9 to TRBJ2-3; D may be TRBD2 (6 bases). V gave up 6 bases and J gave up 4 bases, with 17 bases separating them. Germline V gene lookup returns CDR1 SEHNR and CDR2 FQNEAQ (reference sequence). The CDR3 runs to 15 residues. The CDR3 DNA reads TGTGCCAGCAGTGAAGGTGGCGGGGCGGCAGATACGCAGTATTTT. Amino acid sequence: CASSEGGGAADTQYF. Looking up the rest from reference TRBV7-9 and TRBJ2-3 gives the full variable domain: DTGVSQNPRHKITKRGQNVTFRCDPISEHNRLYWYRQTLGQGPEFLTYFQNEAQLEKSRLLSDRFSAERPKGSFSTLEIQRTEQGDSAMYLCASSEGGGAADTQYFGPGTRLTVL.

There are a few counts of this clonotype. The chain recombines TRBV6-1 with TRBJ2-2; D unclear. Germline-derived CDR1 and CDR2 are MNHNS and SASEGT. V was trimmed by 9 bases and J by 6 bases, leaving 20 bases between them. This CDR3 is 15 amino acids long. The CDR3 DNA is TGTGCCAGTCGGTATACCGACTCCTTAGCCGGGGAGCTGTTTTTT. Translation gives CASRYTDSLAGELFF.

The sample holds a few counts of this clonotype. V usage is TRBV6-5 and J usage is TRBJ2-1; D uncertain. CDR3 length: 16 amino acids. CDR1 MNHEY and CDR2 SVGAGI come from the germline V gene. Deletions cut 0 bases from V and 0 bases from J, with 9 bases between. The CDR3: CASSYSELSSYNEQFF. CDR3 nucleotides: TGTGCCAGCAGTTACTCGGAGTTAAGCTCCTACAATGAGCAGTTCTTC.

This clonotype has more than one count but fewer than ten. V and J are TRBV29-1 and TRBJ2-5; TRBD1 matches 9 bases. Germline-derived CDR1 and CDR2 are SQVTM and ANQGSEA. The CDR3 is made up of 15 amino acids. Losses at the gene ends were 7 bases for V and 0 bases for J; bases not matched to a gene: 9. Here the CDR3 reads CSASRDRADQETQYF. The CDR3 DNA follows: TGCAGCGCCTCCCGGGACAGGGCTGACCAAGAGACCCAGTACTTC.

The sample holds a few counts of this clonotype. The chain combines TRBV4-1 with TRBJ2-7; D is perhaps TRBD1 (6 bases). The CDR3 is 15 amino acids. Trimming pared 1 base from V and 1 base from J, leaving 11 bases between. Germline CDR1 is MGHRA and CDR2 is YSYEKL. The CDR3 DNA follows: TGCGCCAGCAGCCAAGCAGGGGTCCCTTCCTACGAGCAGTACTTC. As protein: CASSQAGVPSYEQYF.

The V call is TRBV6-1, the J call TRBJ2-2, with 7 bases lining up with TRBD1. From germline, CDR1 is MNHNS and CDR2 SASEGT. Unmatched junction bases numbered 8, after V lost 6 bases and J lost 4 bases. CDR3 length: 15 residues. CDR3 sequence reads: CASRLQGMGTGELFF. CDR3 DNA: TGTGCCAGCAGACTACAGGGGATGGGCACCGGGGAGCTGTTTTTT.

This clonotype was seen a few times. The DNA for the CDR3 is TGTGCCAGCAGTTCCGCTAGCGGATTAACCTACAATGAGCAGTTCTTC. It encodes CASSSASGLTYNEQFF. V and J are TRBV2 and TRBJ2-1; the match to TRBD2 covers 7 bases. The CDR3 covers 16 residues. CDR1 SNHLY and CDR2 FYNNEI come from the germline V gene. The ends lost 5 bases at V and 2 bases at J; junction bases unmatched: 9.

Here the CDR3 reads CASSPSTRGVNEQFF. CDR3 in DNA: TGTGCCAGCTCACCATCGACCCGCGGGGTCAATGAGCAGTTCTTC. The genes are TRBV18 and TRBJ2-1, with D possibly being TRBD2 (6 bases). In germline, CDR1 is KGHSH, CDR2 LQKENI. CDR3 length equals 15 residues. V was trimmed by 2 bases and J by 6 bases, leaving 14 bases between them.

The chain recombines TRBV5-6 with TRBJ2-7; the match to TRBD1 covers 7 bases. The CDR3 is 14 residues long. The V gene end was trimmed by 3 bases and the J gene end by 6 bases; junction bases not matched to a gene: 9. Germline-derived CDR1 and CDR2 are SGHDT and YYEEEE. This CDR3 reads CASSSRQGPSEQYV. CDR3 nucleotide sequence: TGTGCCAGCAGCTCCCGACAGGGCCCCAGCGAGCAGTACGTC.

The chain joins TRBV7-9 to TRBJ1-1, with a tentative D call TRBD1 (6 bases). The germline gives CDR1 SEHNR, CDR2 FQNEAQ (reference sequence). CDR3 size: 13 residues. Between the trimmed V and J ends, which lost 8 bases and 5 bases, there was a span of 15 bases. CDR3 region: CASGGMGQTEAFF. CDR3 in DNA: TGTGCCAGCGGAGGAATGGGACAAACTGAAGCTTTCTTT.

Only a few counts were recorded for this clonotype. This chain joins TRBV20-1 and TRBJ2-1; TRBD2 aligns across 7 bases. This CDR3 comprises 13 residues. Trimming removed 6 bases from V and 8 bases from J; junction bases left unmatched: 10. Germline CDR1 is DFQATT and CDR2 is SNEGSKA (reference sequence). The chain's CDR3 is CSAPGLGSHEQFF. The CDR3 nucleotides are TGCAGTGCCCCCGGACTAGGATCCCATGAGCAGTTCTTC.

The V gene is TRBV28, the J gene TRBJ2-3; TRBD2 aligns across 9 bases. The CDR3 loop spans 15 amino acids. Germline trimming cut 6 bases from V and 6 bases from J; bases unmatched to any gene: 10. CDR1 MDHEN and CDR2 SYDVKM come from the germline V gene. CDR3 residues: CASRRPGLASDTQYF. DNA of the CDR3: TGTGCCAGCAGGCGGCCGGGACTAGCAAGTGATACGCAGTATTTT.

The chain combines TRBV11-2 with TRBJ2-1, with D perhaps matching TRBD1 (6 bases). Germline-derived CDR1 and CDR2 are SGHAT and FQNNGV. The CDR3 runs 17 residues. V was trimmed by 5 bases and J by 6 bases, leaving 23 bases between them. CDR3 bases: TGTGCCAGCAGCCTACACACCGGGACAACCCTTGGCAATGAGCAGTTCTTC. Protein: CASSLHTGTTLGNEQFF.

The V call is TRBV11-3, the J call TRBJ2-2; D is perhaps TRBD1 or TRBD2 (5 bases each). Germline assignment: CDR1 SGHNT and CDR2 YENEEA. V lost 5 bases to trimming and J lost 0 bases, with 13 bases between them. The CDR3 totals 16 residues. The chain's CDR3 is CASSITGTANTGELFF. As DNA, the CDR3 is TGTGCCAGCAGCATCACCGGGACGGCGAACACCGGGGAGCTGTTTTTT.

A single count supports this clonotype. The rearrangement uses TRBV23-1 and TRBJ2-2; 8 nucleotides agree with TRBD1. TRBV23-1 counts as an open reading frame of uncertain function. The CDR3 contains 20 residues. Trimming took 4 bases from V and 0 from J; bases not matched to a gene: 16. CDR3 sequence (DNA): TGCGCCAGCAGTCGCTACAGGGGGTCCCACGCCGCAACGAACACCGGGGAGCTGTTTTTT. Its translation: CASSRYRGSHAATNTGELFF.

The V call is TRBV5-6, the J call TRBJ2-7; D ambiguous. Germline V gene sequence: CDR1 SGHDT, CDR2 YYEEEE. The CDR3 is 14 amino acids. V shed 2 bases and J shed 0 bases, with 9 bases lying between them. The DNA of the CDR3 is TGTGCCAGCAGCTTCTACTGGAACTCCTACGAGCAGTACTTC. Translated: CASSFYWNSYEQYF.

J is TRBJ2-5 and V is TRBV20-1; D is undetermined. Deletions cut 5 bases from V and 8 bases from J, with 18 bases between. This CDR3 spans 13 amino acids. Germline CDR1 reads DFQATT; CDR2 reads SNEGSKA (reference sequence). This CDR3 reads CSAPTTEWGTQYF. Written as DNA, the CDR3 is TGCAGTGCTCCGACCACCGAATGGGGTACCCAGTACTTC.

Many counts were recorded for this clonotype. This chain joins TRBV20-1 and TRBJ2-1, with D perhaps matching TRBD1 or TRBD2 (5 bases each). Germline CDR1 and CDR2: DFQATT and SNEGSKA (reference sequence). Trimming left V 0 bases short and J 0 bases short, with 15 bases between. CDR3 length: 17 amino acids. This chain's CDR3 is CSARDLDGGSSYNEQFF. In DNA, the CDR3 is TGCAGTGCTAGAGATCTAGATGGGGGAAGCTCCTACAATGAGCAGTTCTTC.